This TCR beta chain was observed in a study of beta chain features in type 1 diabetes. Notes on the study in general: Among patients, naive, central memory and Treg TCRB repertoires appeared more similar than among healthy donors. TCRB CDR3s were moderately but significantly shorter in Type 1 diabetes patients in all four CD4+ subsets.

As every portion of the isolated RNA was reverse transcribed, the sequencing read expressed TCRB transcripts. Method: immunoSEQ multiplex PCR; TCRdb's copy keeps in-frame clones and lacks some. Of hundreds of thousands of clones listed, roughly 8.8% are singletons. Remarks on this clone: What it recognizes is unknown.

The specimen was central memory CD4+ T cells from blood. The sequence was obtained from a man aged 25 to 45 with type 1 diabetes.

The CDR3 bases are TGTGCCATCAGTGATTCCACAGCCTACAATGAGCAGTTCTTC. This translates into CAISDSTAYNEQFF. This sequence joins TRBV10-3 and TRBJ2-1, with no clear D. Germline V CDR1 and CDR2: ENHRY, SYGVKD. The CDR3 spans 14 residues. Trimming took 3 bases from V and 2 from J, leaving 8 bases between them.